This note documents a single TCR beta chain sequence. The sample comes from a study of blood T cell repertoires in COVID-19. This CDR3 region has 18 residues. The V and J ends lost 1 base and 7 bases, in that order; junction bases with no gene match: 10. Germline-derived CDR1 and CDR2 are SGHVS and FNYEAQ. Data came from immunoSEQ multiplex PCR; TCRdb stores just in-frame clones and leaves some out. The sample includes about 46,000 clones, more than 70% seen only once; the top ten take around 6%. Sequencing input: peripheral blood. This sequence originates from an elderly woman with acute or convalescent COVID-19. This sequence joins TRBV7-6 and TRBJ2-7, with 16 bases identical to TRBD2. The CDR3 nucleotides read TGTGCCAGCAGCTTAGTCTCTGGGACTAGCGGGGGGGCTTGGGAGCAGTACTTC. Its protein product is CASSLVSGTSGGAWEQYF.